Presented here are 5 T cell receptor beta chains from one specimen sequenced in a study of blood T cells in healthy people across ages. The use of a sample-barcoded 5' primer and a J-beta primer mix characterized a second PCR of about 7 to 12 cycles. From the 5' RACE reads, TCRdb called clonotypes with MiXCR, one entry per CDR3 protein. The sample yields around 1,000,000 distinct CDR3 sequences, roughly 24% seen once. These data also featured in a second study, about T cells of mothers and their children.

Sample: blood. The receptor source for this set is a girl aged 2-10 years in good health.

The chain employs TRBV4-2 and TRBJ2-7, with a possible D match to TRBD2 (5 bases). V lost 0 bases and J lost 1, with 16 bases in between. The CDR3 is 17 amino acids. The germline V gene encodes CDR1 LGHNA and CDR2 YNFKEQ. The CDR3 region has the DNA TGTGCCAGCAGCCAAGAGGGATTGGACTCCAGGTCCTACGAGCAGTACTTC. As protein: CASSQEGLDSRSYEQYF.

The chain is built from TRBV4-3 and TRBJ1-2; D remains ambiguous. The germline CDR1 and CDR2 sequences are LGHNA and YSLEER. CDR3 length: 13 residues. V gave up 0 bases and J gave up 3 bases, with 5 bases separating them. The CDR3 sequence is CASSQEAYYGYTF. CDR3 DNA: TGCGCCAGCAGCCAAGAGGCGTACTATGGCTACACCTTC.

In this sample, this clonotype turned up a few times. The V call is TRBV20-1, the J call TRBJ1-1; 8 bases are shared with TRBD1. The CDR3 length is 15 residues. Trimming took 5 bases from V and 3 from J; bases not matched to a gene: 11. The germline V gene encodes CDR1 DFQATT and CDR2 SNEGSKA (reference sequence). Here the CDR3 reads CSAVDRVGRYTEAFF. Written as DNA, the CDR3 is TGCAGTGCTGTGGACAGGGTCGGTAGGTACACTGAAGCTTTCTTT.

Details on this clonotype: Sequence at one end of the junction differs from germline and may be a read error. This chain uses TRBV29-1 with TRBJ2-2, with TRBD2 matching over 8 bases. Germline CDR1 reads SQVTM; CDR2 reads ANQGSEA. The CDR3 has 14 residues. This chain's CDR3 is CSVDTGTSSGGLFF. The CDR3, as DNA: TGCAGCGTTGACACCGGGACTAGTTCCGGGGGGCTGTTTTTT.

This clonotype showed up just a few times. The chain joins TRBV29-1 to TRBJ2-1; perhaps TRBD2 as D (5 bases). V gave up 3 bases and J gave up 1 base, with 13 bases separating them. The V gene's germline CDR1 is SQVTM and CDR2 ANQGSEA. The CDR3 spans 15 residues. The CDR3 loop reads CSVEAQRTSYNEQFF. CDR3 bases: TGCAGCGTTGAGGCCCAGCGGACTTCCTACAATGAGCAGTTCTTC.